These T cell receptor beta chains were read from a single sample in a study of blood T cell repertoires in COVID-19. The assay was immunoSEQ multiplex PCR, and TCRdb's table has in-frame clones only and misses some. The sample consists of a few hundred thousand clones, about 73% of them appearing once. The material sequenced was peripheral blood. The receptors shown here come from a woman older than 75 with acute or convalescent COVID-19. The CDR3 runs from the conserved cysteine through the conserved F or W. A D gene is named only where the DNA matches it firmly. Expanded clones are given a class, and other clones once, few, many or no size at all.

j_gene	d_gene	abundance	v_gene	CDR3nt	CDR3aa
TRBJ1-1	.	few	TRBV27	TGTGCCAGCAGTTTAACTGAGGCGCGCACTGAAGCTTTCTTT	CASSLTEARTEAFF
TRBJ2-1	TRBD2	many	TRBV5-1	TGCGCCAGCAGCCGCACCGGGACTAGCGGGAGGGGAGGCAATGAGCAGTTCTTC	CASSRTGTSGRGGNEQFF
TRBJ1-1	TRBD1	few	TRBV6-5	TGTGCCAGCAAGAAAGACAGGGTGAACACTGAAGCTTTCTTT	CASKKDRVNTEAFF
TRBJ1-6	TRBD1	.	TRBV6-5	TGTGCCAGCAGTTACTCGGGACAGTATAATTCACCCCTCCACTTT	CASSYSGQYNSPLHF
TRBJ2-3	TRBD2	.	TRBV18	TGTGCCAGCTCACCATTCACTAGCGGGGGTGGCACAGATACGCAGTATTTT	CASSPFTSGGGTDTQYF
TRBJ1-6	.	.	TRBV30	TGTGCCTGGACCCAGGGGATGACTTCACCCCTCCACTTT	CAWTQGMTSPLHF
TRBJ2-5	TRBD1	.	TRBV5-4	TGTGCCAGCAGCTTGGGGGACAGGGTGGAGACCCAGTACTTC	CASSLGDRVETQYF
TRBJ1-1	.	.	TRBV4-1	TGCGCCAGCAGCCAGGATGCCGGGACACCGAACACTGAAGCTTTCTTT	CASSQDAGTPNTEAFF
TRBJ1-4	.	.	TRBV3-1/TRBV3-2	TGTGCCAGCAGCCAAGATGAAGCCGTTCCAACTAATGAAAAACTGTTTTTT	CASSQDEAVPTNEKLFF
TRBJ1-1	.	many	TRBV18	TGTGCCAGCTCACCGAAAGGGGGTACTGAAGCTTTCTTT	CASSPKGGTEAFF
TRBJ1-1	TRBD1	.	TRBV12-3/TRBV12-4	TGTGCCAGCATTGGGACAGGGAACACTGAAGCTTTCTTT	CASIGTGNTEAFF
TRBJ1-3	.	.	TRBV19	TGTGCCAGTAGTCTCTCTGGAAACACCATATATTTT	CASSLSGNTIYF
TRBJ2-7	.	.	TRBV5-1	TGCGCCAGCAGCACAGGACAGAACTCCTACGAGCAGTACTTC	CASSTGQNSYEQYF
TRBJ1-2	.	.	TRBV27	TGTGCCAGCAGAACGGGGAACTATGGCTACACCTTC	CASRTGNYGYTF
TRBJ2-3	.	.	TRBV12-3/TRBV12-4	TGTGCCAGCAGCCCACCTGGGCTTACGCAGTATTTT	CASSPPGLTQYF
TRBJ1-3	.	many	TRBV2	TGTGCCAGCAGTGAAGGGGGCAACTCTGGAAACACCATATATTTT	CASSEGGNSGNTIYF
TRBJ1-5	TRBD1	.	TRBV6-2/TRBV6-3	TGTGCCAGCAGTTACCACGGACAGGCTAGCAATCAGCCCCAGCATTTT	CASSYHGQASNQPQHF
TRBJ1-2	.	few	TRBV6-2/TRBV6-3	TGTGCCAGCAGTTCAGGCGATTTAGTCGGTGGCTACACCTTC	CASSSGDLVGGYTF
TRBJ1-3	.	.	TRBV7-2	TGTGCCAGCAGCTATCCCACAGGGAACTCTGGAAACACCATATATTTT	CASSYPTGNSGNTIYF
TRBJ2-2	TRBD1	.	TRBV20-1	TGCAGTGCTAGTTGGGACAGTAACACCGGGGAGCTGTTTTTT	CSASWDSNTGELFF
TRBJ2-7	.	.	TRBV10-2	TGCGCCAGCAAGCCGACCTACGAGCAGTACTTC	CASKPTYEQYF
TRBJ2-5	.	.	TRBV2	TGTGCCCTCTCGCCGGGGGAAGAGACCCAGTACTTC	CALSPGEETQYF
TRBJ2-5	.	few	TRBV6-2/TRBV6-3	TGTGCCAGCAGTTACGGGGGCAGAGCGCCAGAGACCCAGTACTTC	CASSYGGRAPETQYF
TRBJ2-2	.	.	TRBV29-1	TGCAGCGTTGAAGATGGGGGGAGGCTCGAAAGGTTTTTT	CSVEDGGRLERFF
TRBJ2-1	TRBD1	.	TRBV27	TGTGCCAGCAGTTTCCTCCTTTCGGGACAGGGGTTGAATGAGCAGTTCTTC	CASSFLLSGQGLNEQFF
TRBJ2-5	TRBD1	once	TRBV6-5	TGTGCCAGCAGTTACTCGGGCAGGGGGAGGACCCAGTACTTC	CASSYSGRGRTQYF
TRBJ1-1	TRBD1	many	TRBV7-9	TGTGCCAGCAGCCCCCTCGGACAGGGGACTGAAGCTTTCTTT	CASSPLGQGTEAFF
TRBJ2-2	TRBD2	.	TRBV12-5	TGTGCTAGTGGACCGACTAGCGGGAAACTGTTTTTT	CASGPTSGKLFF
TRBJ2-1	TRBD2	.	TRBV6-5	TGTGCCAGCAGTTACTACGGGACTAGCGGAGACAATGAGCAGTTCTTC	CASSYYGTSGDNEQFF
TRBJ1-5	TRBD1	.	TRBV6-6	TGTGCCAGCAGACCCGGGACAGAGTTTAGCAATCAGCCCCAGCATTTT	CASRPGTEFSNQPQHF
TRBJ1-3	TRBD1	many	TRBV5-1	TGCGCCAGCAGCTTGTCGCAGGGGGCCGGAAACACCATATATTTT	CASSLSQGAGNTIYF
TRBJ1-1	.	.	TRBV6-5	TGTGCCAGCAGTTACTATGGGGGCTATGTGAACACTGAAGCTTTCTTT	CASSYYGGYVNTEAFF
TRBJ2-7	TRBD1	once	TRBV3-1/TRBV3-2	TGTGCCAGCAGCCAATACGGGACAGGGACATACGAGCAGTACTTC	CASSQYGTGTYEQYF
TRBJ2-2	TRBD1	.	TRBV7-2	TGTGCCAGCAGCTTATTGGGACAGGGGTACACCGGGGAGCTGTTTTTT	CASSLLGQGYTGELFF
TRBJ1-1	TRBD1	few	TRBV3-1/TRBV3-2	TGTGCCAGCAGCCGCGGGACAGGGAACACTGAAGCTTTCTTT	CASSRGTGNTEAFF
TRBJ1-1	.	.	TRBV11-2	TGTGCCAGCAGCTCTAGTCTTCGAGGTGAAGCTTTCTTT	CASSSSLRGEAFF
TRBJ1-2	TRBD1	.	TRBV5-6	TGTGCCAGCAGCTACGGGACAGGGTATGGCTACACCTTC	CASSYGTGYGYTF
TRBJ2-5	.	.	TRBV5-1	TGCGCCAGCAAACATTCATTTACTGGGGGGGAGACCCAGTACTTC	CASKHSFTGGETQYF
TRBJ1-5	TRBD1	few	TRBV19	TGTGCCAGTAGTATCCTTGGACAGGGCAATCAGCCCCAGCATTTT	CASSILGQGNQPQHF
TRBJ1-2	TRBD1	.	TRBV5-5	TGTGCCAGCAGCTTGGGCGGACAGGGGGGGATTGGCTACACCTTC	CASSLGGQGGIGYTF
TRBJ1-2	.	once	TRBV30	TGTGCCTGGAGCCAGACTATATTCTATGGCTACACCTTC	CAWSQTIFYGYTF
TRBJ1-5	.	.	TRBV27	TGTGCCAGCAGTAACAGAGATCATCAGCCCCAGCATTTT	CASSNRDHQPQHF
TRBJ1-6	.	.	TRBV7-2	TGTGCAGGGTCCCGGGACACAATTTCACCCCTCCACTTT	CAGSRDTISPLHF